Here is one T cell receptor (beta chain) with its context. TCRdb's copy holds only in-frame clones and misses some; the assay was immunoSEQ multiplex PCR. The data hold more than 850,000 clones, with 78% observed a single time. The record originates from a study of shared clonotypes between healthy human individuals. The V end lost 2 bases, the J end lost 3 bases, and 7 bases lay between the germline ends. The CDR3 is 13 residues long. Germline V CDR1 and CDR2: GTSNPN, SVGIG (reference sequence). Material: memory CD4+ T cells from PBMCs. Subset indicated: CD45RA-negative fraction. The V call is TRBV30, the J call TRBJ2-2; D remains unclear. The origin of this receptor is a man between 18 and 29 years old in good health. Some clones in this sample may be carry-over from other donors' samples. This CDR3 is CAWSKWDTGELFF. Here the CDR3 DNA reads TGTGCCTGGAGTAAGTGGGACACCGGGGAGCTGTTTTTT.